This T cell receptor (beta chain) was found in a study of chemoradiotherapy in HPV16-positive cancers. The repertoire was sequenced with immunoSEQ multiplex PCR; TCRdb's copy has only in-frame clones and lacks some. The sample lists about 8,400 clones, about 88% occurring once. This clone was seen a few times. Sequenced material: tumor tissue, taken from a patient who underwent chemoradiotherapy. The clonotype comes from a human donor with HPV-associated anogenital cancer.

The CDR3 coding sequence is TGTGCCAGCACCCTGCAGGGAAGAAACACCATATATTTT. Residues: CASTLQGRNTIYF. The chain has TRBV6-1 and TRBJ1-3; perhaps TRBD1 as D (5 bases). V lost 7 bases and J 5 bases, leaving 12 bases between the germline ends. The CDR3 runs 13 residues. Germline V gene sequence: CDR1 MNHNS, CDR2 SASEGT.